This is a list of T cell receptor beta chains from one sample in a study of cytomegalovirus exposure and HLA in healthy donors. Method: immunoSEQ multiplex PCR; TCRdb's copy keeps in-frame clones and lacks some. The repertoire includes about 130,000 clones, roughly three quarters of them detected once, and about 1.5% sits in the top ten. What was sequenced was PBMCs. These receptors were taken from a woman aged 18 to 35 in good health and CMV-seronegative. Each CDR3 is given without its conserved first and last residue. A D gene is named only where the DNA matches it firmly.

j_call | v_call | d_call | cdr3_aa
TRBJ2-7 | TRBV25-1 | TRBD1 | ASSGLGTASYEQY
TRBJ2-7 | TRBV7-9 | . | ASSVPLSSFTYEQY
TRBJ1-1 | TRBV27 | TRBD1 | ASSLSGQGGAEAF
TRBJ2-3 | TRBV18 | . | ASSPSPGADTQY
TRBJ1-5 | TRBV5-5 | . | ASSLGLPNQPQH
TRBJ2-3 | TRBV9 | . | ASSVGAGNTDTQY
TRBJ2-1 | TRBV5-1 | TRBD2 | ASSLEAGGVHNEQF
TRBJ1-4 | TRBV2 | TRBD1 | ASSPGQGLTNEKLF
TRBJ2-7 | TRBV5-1 | . | ASSLVQESEQY
TRBJ2-7 | TRBV6-1 | . | ASSEEDGGPYEQY
TRBJ1-4 | TRBV6-4 | . | ASSGDRVPNEKLF
TRBJ2-5 | TRBV7-9 | TRBD2 | ASSLLAGEETQY
TRBJ2-5 | TRBV2 | TRBD2 | ASSESFGGRAGETQY
TRBJ2-1 | TRBV6-1 | TRBD2 | ASTPWTSGGHEQF
TRBJ2-7 | TRBV7-8 | TRBD2 | ASRTSGRYEQY
TRBJ2-5 | TRBV7-2 | . | ASSLMGGTQETQY
TRBJ2-1 | TRBV6-5 | . | ASSSPQRIKNEQF
TRBJ1-1 | TRBV5-1 | . | ASSLGRLFTEAF
TRBJ2-1 | TRBV19 | . | ASSISVREDNEQF
TRBJ1-2 | TRBV7-9 | . | ASSSFENANYGYT
TRBJ2-1 | TRBV5-4 | . | ASSPRGRKYEQF
TRBJ1-1 | TRBV29-1 | . | SVESGLNTEAF
TRBJ1-2 | TRBV14 | TRBD1 | ASSPSGTGYGYT
TRBJ2-2 | TRBV30 | TRBD2 | AWRGLLNTGELF
TRBJ2-5 | TRBV5-1 | TRBD2 | ASTQGGSGRETQY
TRBJ2-1 | TRBV30 | TRBD2 | AWGGAGGVNEQF
TRBJ1-1 | TRBV5-1 | . | ASSPLGPAMNTEAF
TRBJ1-1 | TRBV30 | . | AWSAHPAESTEAF
TRBJ1-4 | TRBV5-4 | . | ASSPGGANEKLF
TRBJ2-1 | TRBV7-8 | . | ASSLAQRRAPFKVF
TRBJ1-6 | TRBV2 | TRBD1 | ASSFRRGQDSPLH
TRBJ1-5 | TRBV30 | . | AWSATRGQPQH
TRBJ1-2 | TRBV29-1 | TRBD1 | SVEVVSLGQGNYGYT